What follows is one T cell receptor beta chain and its context. Using immunoSEQ multiplex PCR, the repertoire was profiled, and TCRdb retains in-frame clones only, with some absent. Counted here are 600,000 to 750,000 clones, roughly 72% occurring once; the ten biggest clones make up more than 1.5%. This entry is derived from a study of shared clonotypes between healthy human individuals. CD4+ cell separation produced CD45RA+ naive and CD45RA-negative memory subsets. Sequenced sample: memory CD4+ T cells sorted from blood. Subset defined: CD45RA-negative fraction. The sequence was obtained from a woman aged 25 to 39 in good health.

In DNA form, the CDR3 reads TGTGCCAGCAGCCAGCGGCGGGGTGGGACTGAAGCTTTCTTT. Protein sequence: CASSQRRGGTEAFF. The chain joins TRBV7-9 to TRBJ1-1; D not certain. Germline V gene data show CDR1 as SEHNR and CDR2 as FQNEAQ (reference sequence). This CDR3 is built from 14 residues. The germline V and J ends were trimmed by 5 bases and 5 bases, with 15 bases remaining between them.